One sample yielded the 22 T cell receptor beta chains listed below, sequenced in a study of OX40 agonist ivuxolimab in advanced cancers. Assay: immunoSEQ multiplex PCR; the TCRdb copy retains only in-frame clones and omits some. This sample has tens of thousands of clones, with less than 85% found just once. The sample here was CD4+ or CD8+ T cells sorted from blood, taken in a trial of the OX40 agonist ivuxolimab. These receptors originate from an adult with an advanced solid tumor such as melanoma, head and neck, liver or kidney cancer.

The chain couples TRBV9 to TRBJ1-1; maybe TRBD1 (6 bases). CDR3 size: 13 residues. V gave up 7 bases and J gave up 2 bases, with 12 bases separating them. Looked up from germline, CDR1 is SGDLS and CDR2 is YYNGEE. DNA of the CDR3: TGTGCCAGCGCATCCGGGACAAACACTGAAGCTTTCTTT. Translating gives CASASGTNTEAFF.

The chain has TRBV5-6 and TRBJ1-2; D ambiguous. Per germline, CDR1 SGHDT and CDR2 YYEEEE. This CDR3 spans 12 amino acids. Trimming removed 0 bases at V and 4 bases at J, with 4 bases between. The CDR3 DNA sequence: TGTGCCAGCAGCTTGGGGAGCTATGGCTACACCTTC. This translates into CASSLGSYGYTF.

The gene calls are TRBV7-9 and TRBJ1-2; D perhaps matches TRBD1 (6 bases). CDR3 size: 14 residues. Germline values: CDR1 SEHNR, CDR2 FQNEAQ (reference sequence). V lost 7 bases and J lost 3, with 15 bases in between. The CDR3 DNA is TGTGCCAGCAAAGTCGGGGGGCCTGACTATGGCTACACCTTC. Amino acid sequence: CASKVGGPDYGYTF.

The chain recombines TRBV6-6 with TRBJ2-3; 7 nucleotides line up with TRBD1. The CDR3 spans 12 residues. Losses at the gene ends were 6 bases for V and 5 bases for J; bases not matched to a gene: 2. Per the germline V gene, CDR1 is MNHNY and CDR2 is SVGAGI (reference sequence). Written as DNA, the CDR3 is TGTGCCAGCAGCCGGACAGGAGATACGCAGTATTTT. Encoded protein: CASSRTGDTQYF.

The V call is TRBV7-3, the J call TRBJ2-1, with 9 positions matching TRBD2. CDR3 length: 16 residues. The V gene's germline CDR1 is SGHTA and CDR2 FQGTGA. The ends lost 5 bases at V and 4 bases at J; junction bases unmatched: 9. The CDR3 sequence is CASSPRGGAAYNEQFF. CDR3 DNA: TGTGCCAGCAGCCCCCGCGGGGGGGCTGCATACAATGAGCAGTTCTTC.

The V call is TRBV6-1, the J call TRBJ1-2; the D is unclear. Trimming stripped 1 base from V and 4 bases from J, with 13 bases between. The CDR3 consists of 15 residues. The germline CDR1 and CDR2 sequences are MNHNS and SASEGT. This CDR3 is CASSEGLSPSYGYTF. The CDR3 DNA is TGTGCCAGCAGTGAAGGGTTGAGTCCAAGCTATGGCTACACCTTC.

This clone has a handful of counts. The chain employs TRBV5-1 and TRBJ2-2; D may be TRBD1 or TRBD2 (6 bases each). The V and J ends lost 1 base and 6 bases respectively, with 16 bases between them. The CDR3 runs 16 residues. CDR1 is SGHRS, CDR2 YFSETQ, per germline. CDR3 loop: CASSLYGGAGPGELFF. The CDR3 DNA follows: TGCGCCAGCAGCTTGTACGGGGGCGCTGGGCCCGGGGAGCTGTTTTTT.

By share of the sample, this clone is medium-sized. The CDR3 region is CATSRVFDEQYF. CDR3 DNA sequence: TGTGCCACCAGCAGAGTGTTCGACGAGCAGTACTTC. This chain uses TRBV15 with TRBJ2-7; D unclear. Germline CDR1 LNHNV, CDR2 YYDKDF (reference sequence). The CDR3 totals 12 residues. The V end lost 1 base, the J end lost 5 bases, and 6 bases lay between the germline ends.

This chain uses TRBV5-4 with TRBJ2-5; 7 nucleotides align to TRBD1. Germline V lookup: CDR1 SGHNT, CDR2 YYREEE (reference sequence). CDR3 length: 15 amino acids. Trimming removed 4 bases from V and 3 bases from J; junction bases left unmatched: 9. The CDR3 region is CASSPPGGGEETQYF. CDR3 sequence (DNA): TGTGCCAGCAGCCCACCAGGGGGTGGTGAAGAGACCCAGTACTTC. Based on the CDR3 plus reference TRBV5-4 and TRBJ2-5, the full variable domain is ETGVTQSPTHLIKTRGQQVTLRCSSQSGHNTVSWYQQALGQGPQFIFQYYREEENGRGNFPPRFSGLQFPNYSSELNVNALELDDSALYLCASSPPGGGEETQYFGPGTRLLVL.

This chain uses TRBV27 with TRBJ1-1; D possibly corresponds to TRBD1 (6 bases). CDR3 length: 13 residues. Trimming removed 6 bases at V and 4 bases at J, with 12 bases between. Germline lookup yields CDR1 MNHEY and CDR2 SMNVEV (reference sequence). The CDR3 DNA sequence: TGTGCCAGCAGCCCATTAGGGGGCACTGAAGCTTTCTTT. This sequence encodes CASSPLGGTEAFF.

The chain has TRBV6-6 and TRBJ1-5; 7 bases fit TRBD1. The V segment lost 7 bases and the J segment 1 base; nucleotides outside the gene matches: 10. The V gene's germline CDR1 is MNHNY and CDR2 SVGAGI (reference sequence). The CDR3 runs 16 residues. CDR3 sequence: CASTESDRRSNQPQHF. CDR3 nucleotides: TGTGCCAGCACAGAATCGGACAGGCGGAGCAATCAGCCCCAGCATTTT.

This chain connects TRBV27 to TRBJ2-7; D gene uncertain. Trimming stripped 3 bases from V and 3 bases from J, with 9 bases between. The CDR3 consists of 13 residues. Germline values: CDR1 MNHEY, CDR2 SMNVEV (reference sequence). The CDR3 DNA is TGTGCCAGCAGTTTCACTTTGGGCTACGAGCAGTACTTC. It codes for CASSFTLGYEQYF.

The chain combines TRBV7-9 with TRBJ2-1; 8 bases are a match to TRBD2. The germline V gene encodes CDR1 SEHNR and CDR2 FQNEAQ (reference sequence). Trimming at V came to 3 bases and at J to 6 bases, leaving 13 bases not matched to a gene. The CDR3 loop spans 17 amino acids. The CDR3 DNA sequence: TGTGCCAGCAGCTTCCGCCGGACTAGCATCGGATTCAATGAGCAGTTCTTC. This gives the protein CASSFRRTSIGFNEQFF.

This clone was observed a handful of times. This chain joins TRBV5-8 and TRBJ2-1; D perhaps matches TRBD1 (5 bases). V lost 4 bases to trimming and J lost 6 bases, with 20 bases between them. Per germline, CDR1 SGHTS and CDR2 YDEGEE. The CDR3 consists of 16 residues. CDR3 nucleotides: TGTGCCAGCAGCCCCCGTGTGGGGCCTAGGACCAATGAGCAGTTCTTC. Amino acids: CASSPRVGPRTNEQFF.

The V gene is TRBV6-6, the J gene TRBJ1-1, with unresolved D. Trimming shortened V by 5 bases and J by 1 base, and 8 bases separated the two germline ends. CDR1 MNHNY and CDR2 SVGAGI come from the germline V gene (reference sequence). The CDR3 is made up of 13 amino acids. The CDR3 region is CASSAQENTEAFF. The DNA of the CDR3 is TGTGCCAGCAGTGCTCAGGAGAACACTGAAGCTTTCTTT.

The chain couples TRBV7-3 to TRBJ2-6, with a possible D match to TRBD2 (5 bases). The CDR3 loop spans 15 amino acids. From germline, CDR1 is SGHTA and CDR2 FQGTGA. V was trimmed by 4 bases and J by 1 base, leaving 8 bases between them. The CDR3 DNA sequence: TGTGCCAGCAGCTCGGGGTATTCTGGGGCCAACGTCCTGACTTTC. This translates into CASSSGYSGANVLTF. The variable domain in full, with the rest retrieved from reference TRBV7-3 and TRBJ2-6, is GAGVSQTPSNKVTEKGKYVELRCDPISGHTALYWYRQSLGQGPEFLIYFQGTGAADDSGLPNDRFFAVRPEGSVSTLKIQRTERGDSAVYLCASSSGYSGANVLTFGAGSRLTVL.

This clone was recorded only once. CDR3 coding DNA: TGCGCCAGCAGCCTTATAGGGGGACTAGCCCCTGGGGAGCAGTACTTC. Protein sequence: CASSLIGGLAPGEQYF. J is TRBJ2-7 and V is TRBV5-1, with 9 nucleotides matching TRBD2. This CDR3 spans 16 amino acids. The germline CDR1 and CDR2 sequences are SGHRS and YFSETQ. J lost 7 bases, V lost 4 bases, and 15 bases had no gene match.

This chain links TRBV4-1 with TRBJ2-7; 9 nucleotides match TRBD1. CDR1 and CDR2 (germline): MGHRA, YSYEKL. The CDR3 spans 15 residues. V gave up 4 bases and J gave up 6 bases; unmatched junction bases: 10. The CDR3: CASSLTAGTGSEQYF. DNA for the CDR3: TGCGCCAGCAGCCTAACCGCCGGGACAGGGTCCGAGCAGTACTTC.

This chain uses TRBV6-5 with TRBJ2-2, with 9 bases matching TRBD2. Germline CDR1 and CDR2: MNHEY and SVGAGI. Trimming cost V 6 bases and J 7 bases; bases outside gene matches: 9. The CDR3 consists of 15 residues. The CDR3 sequence is CASRFGLAKNGELFF. The CDR3 bases are TGTGCCAGCAGGTTCGGACTAGCGAAAAACGGGGAGCTGTTTTTT.

CDR3 sequence: CASSLAGNQETQYF. The DNA for the CDR3 is TGCGCCAGCAGCTTGGCAGGGAACCAAGAGACCCAGTACTTC. The chain employs TRBV5-1 and TRBJ2-5; perhaps TRBD1 as D (5 bases). CDR1 and CDR2 from the germline V gene are SGHRS and YFSETQ. The CDR3 has 14 residues. The ends were cut back, 0 bases at V and 0 bases at J, with 6 bases in the middle. The full variable domain, rest sourced from reference TRBV5-1 and TRBJ2-5, is KAGVTQTPRYLIKTRGQQVTLSCSPISGHRSVSWYQQTPGQGLQFLFEYFSETQRNKGNFPGRFSGRQFSNSRSEMNVSTLELGDSALYLCASSLAGNQETQYFGPGTRLLVL.

The CDR3 protein is CASSLRAGTVAEAFF. CDR3 DNA: TGTGCCAGCAGCTTAAGGGCCGGAACCGTCGCTGAAGCTTTCTTT. This chain connects TRBV7-2 to TRBJ1-1, with D hard to call. This CDR3 is 15 amino acids long. V lost 2 bases and J lost 6, with 16 bases in between. Germline V gives CDR1 SGHTA, CDR2 FQGNSA.

This clone was detected only once. The chain combines TRBV7-9 with TRBJ1-5, with a weak D call TRBD1 (5 bases). This CDR3 contains 15 residues. Looked up from germline, CDR1 is SEHNR and CDR2 is FQNEAQ (reference sequence). With 4 bases removed from V and 3 bases from J, the gap between germline ends came to 13 bases. In DNA form, the CDR3 reads TGTGCCAGCAGCTGGGGGGTGTCGGACAATCAGCCCCAGCATTTT. Translated, it gives CASSWGVSDNQPQHF.